The text below deals with one T cell receptor beta chain. Next came a second PCR, run for roughly 6 to 11 cycles, which used a sample-barcoded 5' primer along with a J-beta primer mix. TCRdb re-called the 5' RACE reads with MiXCR, one entry per CDR3 protein. The table includes roughly 1,300,000 distinct CDR3 sequences, 55% to 75% detected once. The data originate from a study of blood T cells in healthy people across ages. Germline values: CDR1 MNHEY, CDR2 SVGAGI. The CDR3 runs 20 residues. Trimming took off 3 bases at V and 2 bases at J, with 27 bases between the two ends. The source material was blood. The sequence was collected from a man between 18 and 35 years old in good health. The chain combines TRBV6-5 with TRBJ2-3; possible D gene TRBD1, 6 bases. CDR3 DNA: TGTGCCAGCAGTTATGGAGTGATACAGGGCCGCGGTAGTCACACAGATACGCAGTATTTT. This codes for CASSYGVIQGRGSHTDTQYF.